This passage covers 3 T cell receptor beta chains from one sample sequenced in a study of blood T cells in healthy people across ages. Together with a sample-barcoded 5' primer, a J-beta primer mix was included in a second PCR lasting about 7 to 11 cycles. TCRdb recomputed calls from the 5' RACE reads with MiXCR, one row per CDR3 protein. The sample has fewer than 1,200,000 distinct CDR3 sequences, less than 25% seen once. The sample was also reused in another study, on T cells of mothers and their children.

The sequenced sample consisted of blood. All receptors come from a girl under 10 years old in good health.

The V and J genes are TRBV24-1 and TRBJ2-4; D not certain. With 5 bases removed from V and 1 base from J, the gap between germline ends came to 8 bases. The CDR3 totals 14 residues. The germline V gene has CDR1 KGHDR and CDR2 SFDVKD. The CDR3 region is CATSARPAKNIQYF. CDR3 nucleotide sequence: TGTGCCACCAGTGCGCGCCCTGCCAAAAACATTCAGTACTTC.

This clonotype has a count of ten or more. The chain carries TRBV18 and TRBJ2-5, with D perhaps assigned TRBD1 or TRBD2 (5 bases each). This CDR3 spans 13 amino acids. Germline CDR1 and CDR2: KGHSH and LQKENI. Trimming shortened V by 3 bases and J by 0 bases, and 5 bases separated the two germline ends. DNA of the CDR3: TGTGCCAGCTCACCGGGACACCAAGAGACCCAGTACTTC. Translation gives CASSPGHQETQYF.

This clonotype was observed a few times. The chain couples TRBV7-8 to TRBJ1-1, with D tentatively TRBD1 (5 bases). The CDR3 length is 14 residues. The V and J ends lost 4 bases and 0 bases respectively, with 9 bases between them. CDR1 is SGHVS, CDR2 FQNEAQ, per germline. Here the CDR3 DNA reads TGTGCCAGCAGCTCGGGGGAATTGAACACTGAAGCTTTCTTT. The encoded protein is CASSSGELNTEAFF.